One and the same sample provided the 14 T cell receptor beta chains below, sequenced in a study of blood T cell repertoires in COVID-19. Here immunoSEQ multiplex PCR was the method, and the copy in TCRdb shows in-frame clones only, minus some. The profile shows about 82,000 clones, 65% to 85% of them singletons. The sample was peripheral blood. The source is a woman in her sixties with acute or convalescent COVID-19.

The chain carries TRBV19 and TRBJ1-2; D gene ambiguous. Germline CDR1 LNHDA, CDR2 SQIVND (reference sequence). There are 11 residues in the CDR3. V lost 6 bases and J lost 11, with 13 bases in between. CDR3 in amino acids: CASRQNGGYTF. CDR3 nucleotides: TGTGCCAGTAGACAAAATGGAGGGTACACCTTC.

This chain uses TRBV6-6 with TRBJ2-2; D is ambiguous. The CDR3 length is 16 residues. Trimming left V 0 bases short and J 5 bases short, with 13 bases between. In germline, CDR1 is MNHNY, CDR2 SVGAGI (reference sequence). CDR3 residues: CASSYSKKTPTGELFF. The CDR3 DNA sequence: TGTGCCAGCAGTTACTCGAAGAAGACTCCAACCGGGGAGCTGTTTTTT.

The table lists this clone with a count of one. The chain carries TRBV3-1 (or the pseudogene TRBV3-2) and TRBJ2-3; no clear D gene. Trimming shortened V by 6 bases and J by 7 bases, and 11 bases separated the two germline ends. The CDR3 consists of 12 residues. Germline assignment: CDR1 LGHDT and CDR2 YNNKEL (reference sequence). CDR3 DNA sequence: TGTGCCAGCAGTTCTATAAGCAATACGCAGTATTTT. Translated, it gives CASSSISNTQYF.

V gene TRBV7-2 combines with J gene TRBJ1-5; no clear D gene. The CDR3 sequence is 14 residues long. CDR1 and CDR2 from the germline V gene are SGHTA and FQGNSA. Trimming cost V 2 bases and J 6 bases, with 11 bases left between them. As DNA, the CDR3 is TGTGCCAGCAGCTTATCTCAGGCAAGTCAGCCCCAGCATTTT. Amino acids: CASSLSQASQPQHF.

The chain employs TRBV30 and TRBJ2-7; 12 bases are a match to TRBD2. The CDR3 length is 17 residues. Per the germline V gene, CDR1 is GTSNPN and CDR2 is SVGIG (reference sequence). The J segment lost 2 bases and the V segment lost 3 bases, leaving 11 bases of the junction unmatched. This chain's CDR3 is CAWSRETSGSYTYEQYF. The CDR3 DNA reads as TGTGCCTGGAGCCGGGAGACTAGCGGGAGCTATACCTACGAGCAGTACTTC.

This clone occurred a few times. This chain connects TRBV9 to TRBJ1-2, with a weak D call TRBD1 (6 bases). Trimming pared 6 bases from V and 4 bases from J, leaving 13 bases between. Germline CDR1 and CDR2: SGDLS and YYNGEE. The CDR3 extends over 13 amino acids. The CDR3 reads CASTNGQSYGYTF. The CDR3 DNA reads TGTGCCAGCACCAACGGACAGAGCTATGGCTACACCTTC.

The chain is built from TRBV19 and TRBJ1-2; 7 nucleotides agree with TRBD1. This CDR3 has 15 residues. Germline CDR1 is LNHDA and CDR2 is SQIVND (reference sequence). V dropped 5 bases and J dropped 4; count of bases not matched to a gene: 10. The CDR3 DNA reads TGTGCCAGTAGTCCGACAGGGAGCCGGAGCTATGGCTACACCTTC. Protein: CASSPTGSRSYGYTF.

A few counts support this clone. The chain is built from TRBV10-3 and TRBJ2-7; D not resolved. Trimming pared 2 bases from V and 1 base from J, leaving 3 bases between. Germline CDR1 ENHRY, CDR2 SYGVKD. The CDR3 covers 12 residues. The DNA for the CDR3 is TGTGCCATCAGTGAGCGGTCCTACGAGCAGTACTTC. It specifies CAISERSYEQYF.

The J gene is TRBJ1-3, the V gene TRBV6-1; D is undetermined. There are 13 residues in the CDR3. Per germline, CDR1 MNHNS and CDR2 SASEGT. Trimming stripped 2 bases from V and 4 bases from J, with 6 bases between. Here the CDR3 reads CASSEMAGNTIYF. The CDR3 nucleotides read TGTGCCAGCAGTGAAATGGCAGGAAACACCATATATTTT.

V usage is TRBV7-9 and J usage is TRBJ1-5, with D possibly matching TRBD1 (6 bases). V was pared by 0 bases and J by 6 bases, with 9 bases between. CDR1 SEHNR and CDR2 FQNEAQ come from the germline V gene (reference sequence). The length of the CDR3 is 14 residues. The DNA of the CDR3 is TGTGCCAGCAGCTTAGCCGGGGGGGCTCAGCCCCAGCATTTT. Translated, it gives CASSLAGGAQPQHF. The whole variable domain, remainder taken from reference TRBV7-9 and TRBJ1-5, is DTGVSQNPRHKITKRGQNVTFRCDPISEHNRLYWYRQTLGQGPEFLTYFQNEAQLEKSRLLSDRFSAERPKGSFSTLEIQRTEQGDSAMYLCASSLAGGAQPQHFGDGTRLSIL.

The chain couples TRBV6-5 to TRBJ1-5; maybe TRBD1 (5 bases). The V end lost 1 base, the J end lost 1 base, and 11 bases lay between the germline ends. CDR3 length: 16 residues. Germline CDR1 and CDR2: MNHEY and SVGAGI. The CDR3 DNA reads as TGTGCCAGCAGTTACTTGGCAGGGCTCAGCAATCAGCCCCAGCATTTT. This sequence encodes CASSYLAGLSNQPQHF.

V is TRBV30 and J is TRBJ1-5; D may be TRBD1 (5 bases). Germline loops: CDR1 GTSNPN, CDR2 SVGIG (reference sequence). CDR3 size: 17 residues. V lost 0 bases, J lost 0 bases, and 15 bases lay in between. The DNA for the CDR3 is TGTGCCTGGAGTGTAAGGGGAACGTCCTCTAGCAATCAGCCCCAGCATTTT. Encoded protein: CAWSVRGTSSSNQPQHF.

The V and J genes are TRBV5-1 and TRBJ1-2, with D perhaps TRBD1 (6 bases). The CDR3 loop spans 16 amino acids. Germline V CDR1 and CDR2: SGHRS, YFSETQ. Trimming pared 4 bases from V and 0 bases from J, leaving 16 bases between. CDR3 in amino acids: CASSHQGTNPNYGYTF. The CDR3, as DNA: TGCGCCAGCAGCCACCAGGGGACGAACCCTAACTATGGCTACACCTTC. The full variable domain, rest sourced from reference TRBV5-1 and TRBJ1-2, is KAGVTQTPRYLIKTRGQQVTLSCSPISGHRSVSWYQQTPGQGLQFLFEYFSETQRNKGNFPGRFSGRQFSNSRSEMNVSTLELGDSALYLCASSHQGTNPNYGYTFGSGTRLTVV.

The chain is built from TRBV9 and TRBJ2-7, with D tentatively TRBD1 (5 bases). Germline V gives CDR1 SGDLS, CDR2 YYNGEE. The CDR3 has 13 residues. The ends were cut back, 4 bases at V and 3 bases at J, with 11 bases in the middle. In DNA, the CDR3 is TGTGCCAGCAGCCTGACAGACCGCTACGAGCAGTACTTC. Its protein product is CASSLTDRYEQYF.